This TCR beta chain was retrieved from a study of OX40 agonist ivuxolimab in advanced cancers. About the study: Enrollees could have had prior anti-PD-1, anti-PD-L1 or anti-CTLA-4 therapy, which 40% to 45% had received. Study-wide results and caveats: Dose levels from 0.1 to 3.0 mg/kg saw CD4+ and CD8+ blood T cells expand clonally by week 6.

TCRdb keeps only in-frame clones here, not all; method: immunoSEQ multiplex PCR. The table records 45,000 to 55,000 clones, roughly 81% of them present only once. With autoimmune disease history or systemic immunosuppression, patients were excluded. At baseline, cycle 4 day 1, and cycle 7 day 1, blood was sampled. In regard to this clone: The antigen is undetermined.

Sequenced here: CD4+ or CD8+ T cells sorted from blood, sampled in a trial of the OX40 agonist ivuxolimab. The receptor was derived from an adult with an advanced solid tumor such as melanoma, head and neck, liver or kidney cancer.

The CDR3 DNA is TGCGCCAGCAGCTTGGCCCCTAGCGGATTTAGCTCCTACGAGCAGTACTTC. Translated: CASSLAPSGFSSYEQYF. This rearrangement joins TRBV5-1 to TRBJ2-7, with TRBD2 identical over 7 bases. The germline V gene encodes CDR1 SGHRS and CDR2 YFSETQ. J was trimmed by 0 bases and V by 0 bases; bases with no gene match: 9. The CDR3 runs 17 residues.